A selection of T cell receptor beta chains follows, all from one sample in a study of blood T cells in healthy people across ages. Via MiXCR, TCRdb re-called the 5' RACE reads, giving one row per CDR3 protein. The sample yields about 780,000 distinct CDR3 sequences, roughly 24% seen once. In addition, the sample was reused for a study of T cells of mothers and their children.

Material for sequencing was blood. Source of these receptors: a boy between 5 and 17 years old in good health. CDR3s include the opening cysteine and the closing phenylalanine or tryptophan. The D gene is left open where the match is weak. Only some rows state a clone size, as once, few, many or a class for expanded clones.

clone size: many
D gene: NA
V gene: TRBV12-3/TRBV12-4
CDR3 length: 13
J gene: TRBJ2-5
CDR3 DNA: TGTGCCAGCACCCTCGGGGGAGGAGAGACCCAGTACTTC
CDR3 protein: CASTLGGGETQYF

clone size: few
D gene: TRBD2
V gene: TRBV4-1
CDR3 length: 18
J gene: TRBJ2-5
CDR3 DNA: TGCGCCAGCAGCCAAGATTGGCGGGGGGGTGCCTTTCAAGAGACCCAGTACTTC
CDR3 protein: CASSQDWRGGAFQETQYF

clone size: few
D gene: NA
V gene: TRBV20-1
CDR3 length: 11
J gene: TRBJ1-1
CDR3 DNA: TGCAGTGCCAGGGGTCAGGGTGAAGCTTTCTTT
CDR3 protein: CSARGQGEAFF

clone size: NA
D gene: NA
V gene: TRBV5-1
CDR3 length: 13
J gene: TRBJ2-5
CDR3 DNA: TGCGCCAGCTATCCGGGGGGCTCGGAGACCCAGTACTTC
CDR3 protein: CASYPGGSETQYF

clone size: once
D gene: NA
V gene: TRBV4-1
CDR3 length: 13
J gene: TRBJ2-3
CDR3 DNA: TGCGCCAGCAGCCTGGGAGAGGAAGATACGCAGTATTTT
CDR3 protein: CASSLGEEDTQYF

clone size: NA
D gene: TRBD2
V gene: TRBV5-1
CDR3 length: 15
J gene: TRBJ2-5
CDR3 DNA: TGCGCCAGCAGCTCGACTAGCCATGTTGGTGGGACCCAGTACTTC
CDR3 protein: CASSSTSHVGGTQYF

clone size: few
D gene: NA
V gene: TRBV4-1
CDR3 length: 14
J gene: TRBJ2-2
CDR3 DNA: TGCGCCAGCAGCCCAACAGCGGGCACCGGGGAGCTGTTTTTT
CDR3 protein: CASSPTAGTGELFF

clone size: NA
D gene: TRBD2
V gene: TRBV12-3/TRBV12-4
CDR3 length: 17
J gene: TRBJ2-5
CDR3 DNA: TGTGCCAGCAGATATGGGACTAGCGGGGGTATGGGAGAGGCCCAGTACTTC
CDR3 protein: CASRYGTSGGMGEAQYF

clone size: few
D gene: NA
V gene: TRBV12-5
CDR3 length: 14
J gene: TRBJ2-1
CDR3 DNA: TGTGCTAGTGGTTTGGTACGGGGTGCCCATGAGCAGTTCTTC
CDR3 protein: CASGLVRGAHEQFF

clone size: few
D gene: NA
V gene: TRBV2
CDR3 length: 12
J gene: TRBJ1-6
CDR3 DNA: TGTGCCAGCAGTGAATGGGGTTCACCCCTCCACTTT
CDR3 protein: CASSEWGSPLHF